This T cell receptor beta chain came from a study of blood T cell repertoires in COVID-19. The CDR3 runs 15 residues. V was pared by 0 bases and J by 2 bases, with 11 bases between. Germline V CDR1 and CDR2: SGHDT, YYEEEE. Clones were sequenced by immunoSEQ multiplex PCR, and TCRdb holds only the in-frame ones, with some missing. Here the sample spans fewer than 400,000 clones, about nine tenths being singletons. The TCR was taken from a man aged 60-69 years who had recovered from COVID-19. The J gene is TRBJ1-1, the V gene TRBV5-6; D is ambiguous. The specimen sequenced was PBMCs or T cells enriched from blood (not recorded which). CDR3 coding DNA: TGTGCCAGCAGCTTGGATCCACACTACAACACTGAAGCTTTCTTT. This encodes CASSLDPHYNTEAFF.